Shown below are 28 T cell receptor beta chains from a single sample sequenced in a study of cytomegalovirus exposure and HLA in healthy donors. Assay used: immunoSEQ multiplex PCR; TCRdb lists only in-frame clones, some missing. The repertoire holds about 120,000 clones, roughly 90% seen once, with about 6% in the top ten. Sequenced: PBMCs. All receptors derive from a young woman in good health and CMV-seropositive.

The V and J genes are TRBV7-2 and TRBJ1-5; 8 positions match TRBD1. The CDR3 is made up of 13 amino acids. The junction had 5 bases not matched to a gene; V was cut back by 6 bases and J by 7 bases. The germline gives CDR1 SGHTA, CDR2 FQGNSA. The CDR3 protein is CASRGQVQQPQHF. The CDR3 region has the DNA TGTGCCAGCAGGGGACAGGTGCAACAGCCCCAGCATTTT. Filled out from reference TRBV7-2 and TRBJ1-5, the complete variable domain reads GAGVSQSPSNKVTEKGKDVELRCDPISGHTALYWYRQSLGQGLEFLIYFQGNSAPDKSGLPSDRFSAERTGGSVSTLTIQRTQQEDSAVYLCASRGQVQQPQHFGDGTRLSIL.

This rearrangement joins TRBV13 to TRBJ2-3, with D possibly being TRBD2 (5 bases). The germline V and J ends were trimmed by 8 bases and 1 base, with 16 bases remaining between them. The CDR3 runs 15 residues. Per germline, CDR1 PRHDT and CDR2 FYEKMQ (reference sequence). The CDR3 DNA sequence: TGTGCCAGCTGGAGGTGGAGGATACGCACAGATACGCAGTATTTT. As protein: CASWRWRIRTDTQYF.

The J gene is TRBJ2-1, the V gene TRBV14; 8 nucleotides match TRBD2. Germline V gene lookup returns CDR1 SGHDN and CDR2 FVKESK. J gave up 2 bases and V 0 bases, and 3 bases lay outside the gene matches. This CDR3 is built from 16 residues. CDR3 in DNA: TGTGCCAGCAGCCAAGATAGCGGGGCTGCCTACAATGAGCAGTTCTTC. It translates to CASSQDSGAAYNEQFF.

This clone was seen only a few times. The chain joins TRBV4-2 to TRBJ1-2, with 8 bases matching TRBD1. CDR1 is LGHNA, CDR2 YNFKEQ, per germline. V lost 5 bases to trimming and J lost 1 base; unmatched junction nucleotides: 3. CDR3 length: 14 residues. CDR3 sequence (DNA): TGTGCCAGCAGCGAGGGACAGGTTAACTATGGCTACACCTTC. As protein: CASSEGQVNYGYTF.

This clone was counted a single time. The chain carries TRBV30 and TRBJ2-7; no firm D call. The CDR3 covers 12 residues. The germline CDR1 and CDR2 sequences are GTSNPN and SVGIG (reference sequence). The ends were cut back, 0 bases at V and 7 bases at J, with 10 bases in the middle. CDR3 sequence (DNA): TGTGCCTGGAGTGTGGTGGCTTGGGAGCAGTACTTC. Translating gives CAWSVVAWEQYF.

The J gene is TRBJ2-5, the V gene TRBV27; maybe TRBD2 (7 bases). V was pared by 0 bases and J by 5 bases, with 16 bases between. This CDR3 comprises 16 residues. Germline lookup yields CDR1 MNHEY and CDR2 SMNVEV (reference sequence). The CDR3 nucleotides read TGTGCCAGCAGTTTATCGGAGCCGGGGAGGGGGGAGACCCAGTACTTC. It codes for CASSLSEPGRGETQYF.

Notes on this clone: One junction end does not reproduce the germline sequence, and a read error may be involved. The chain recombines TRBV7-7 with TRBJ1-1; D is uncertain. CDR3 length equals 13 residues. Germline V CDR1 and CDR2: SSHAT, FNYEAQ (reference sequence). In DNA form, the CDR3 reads TGTGCTAGCAGCTTAGATCGGCAGGATGAAGCTTTCTTT. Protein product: CASSLDRQDEAFF.

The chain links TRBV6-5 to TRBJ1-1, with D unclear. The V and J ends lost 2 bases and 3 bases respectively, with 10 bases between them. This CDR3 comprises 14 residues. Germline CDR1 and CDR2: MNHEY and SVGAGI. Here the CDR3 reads CASSYAGPYTEAFF. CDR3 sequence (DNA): TGTGCCAGCAGTTACGCAGGTCCTTACACTGAAGCTTTCTTT.

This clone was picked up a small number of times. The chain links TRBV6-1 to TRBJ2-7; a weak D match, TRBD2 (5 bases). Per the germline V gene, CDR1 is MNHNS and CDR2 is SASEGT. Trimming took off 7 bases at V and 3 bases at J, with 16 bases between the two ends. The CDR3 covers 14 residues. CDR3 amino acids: CASKGWGDGYEQYF. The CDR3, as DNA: TGTGCCAGCAAAGGGTGGGGAGACGGCTACGAGCAGTACTTC.

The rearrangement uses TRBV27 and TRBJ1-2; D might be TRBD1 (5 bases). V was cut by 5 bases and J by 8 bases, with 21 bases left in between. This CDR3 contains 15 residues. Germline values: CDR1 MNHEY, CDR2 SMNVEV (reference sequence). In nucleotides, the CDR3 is TGTGCCAGCAGTGTTGCCGGGACTCCAACCCGGGGCTACACCTTC. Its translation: CASSVAGTPTRGYTF.

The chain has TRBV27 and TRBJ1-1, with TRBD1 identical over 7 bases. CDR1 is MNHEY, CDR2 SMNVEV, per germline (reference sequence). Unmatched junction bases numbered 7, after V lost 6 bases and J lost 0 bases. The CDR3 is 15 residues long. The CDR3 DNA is TGTGCCAGCAGGCTGGGGACAGAGATGAACACTGAAGCTTTCTTT. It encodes CASRLGTEMNTEAFF.

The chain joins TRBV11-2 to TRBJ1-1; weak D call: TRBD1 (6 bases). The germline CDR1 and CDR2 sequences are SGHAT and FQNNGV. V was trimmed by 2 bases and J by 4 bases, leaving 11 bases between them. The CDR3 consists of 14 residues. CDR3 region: CASSLRSGATEAFF. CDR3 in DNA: TGTGCCAGCAGCTTAAGGTCAGGGGCCACTGAAGCTTTCTTT.

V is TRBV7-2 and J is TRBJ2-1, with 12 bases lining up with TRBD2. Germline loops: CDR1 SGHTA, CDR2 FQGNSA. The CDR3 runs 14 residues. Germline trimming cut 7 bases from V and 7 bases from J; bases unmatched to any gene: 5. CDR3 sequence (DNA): TGTGCCAGCACCCTAGCGGGGGGGCTAAATGAGCAGTTCTTC. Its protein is CASTLAGGLNEQFF.

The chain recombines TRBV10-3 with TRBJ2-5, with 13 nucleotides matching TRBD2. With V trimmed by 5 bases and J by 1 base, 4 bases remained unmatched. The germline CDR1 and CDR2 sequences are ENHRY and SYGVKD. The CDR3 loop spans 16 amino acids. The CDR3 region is CAISSTSGGAQETQYF. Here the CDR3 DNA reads TGTGCCATCAGTTCCACTAGCGGGGGGGCCCAAGAGACCCAGTACTTC.

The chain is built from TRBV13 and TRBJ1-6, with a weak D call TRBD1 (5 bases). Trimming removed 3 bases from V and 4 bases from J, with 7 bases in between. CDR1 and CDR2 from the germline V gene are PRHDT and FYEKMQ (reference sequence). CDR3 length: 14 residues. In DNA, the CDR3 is TGTGCCAGCAGCTTCTCAGGGTATAATTCACCCCTCCACTTT. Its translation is CASSFSGYNSPLHF.

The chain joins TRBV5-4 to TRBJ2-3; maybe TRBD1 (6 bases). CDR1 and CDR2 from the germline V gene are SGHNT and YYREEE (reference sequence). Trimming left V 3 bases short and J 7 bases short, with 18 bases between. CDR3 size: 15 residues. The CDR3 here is CASSSNQVRGNTQYF. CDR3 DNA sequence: TGTGCCAGCAGCTCGAATCAAGTCAGGGGAAATACGCAGTATTTT.

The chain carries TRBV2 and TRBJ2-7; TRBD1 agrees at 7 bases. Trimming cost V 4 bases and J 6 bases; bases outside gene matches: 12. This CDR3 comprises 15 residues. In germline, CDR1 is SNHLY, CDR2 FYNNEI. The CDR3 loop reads CASSARTGAMGEQYF. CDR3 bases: TGTGCCAGCAGTGCCCGGACAGGCGCGATGGGCGAGCAGTACTTC.

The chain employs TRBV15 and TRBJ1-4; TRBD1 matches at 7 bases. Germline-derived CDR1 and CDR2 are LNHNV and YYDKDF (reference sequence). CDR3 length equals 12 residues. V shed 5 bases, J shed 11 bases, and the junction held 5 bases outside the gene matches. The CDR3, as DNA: TGTGCCACCAGCGAACGGGACAGCAAACTGTTTTTT. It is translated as CATSERDSKLFF.

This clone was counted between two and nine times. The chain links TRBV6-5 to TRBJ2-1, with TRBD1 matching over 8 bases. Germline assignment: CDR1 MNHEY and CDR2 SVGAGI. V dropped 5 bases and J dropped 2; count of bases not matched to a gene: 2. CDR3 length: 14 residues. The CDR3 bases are TGTGCCAGCAGTCTACAGGGGGCCTACAATGAGCAGTTCTTC. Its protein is CASSLQGAYNEQFF.

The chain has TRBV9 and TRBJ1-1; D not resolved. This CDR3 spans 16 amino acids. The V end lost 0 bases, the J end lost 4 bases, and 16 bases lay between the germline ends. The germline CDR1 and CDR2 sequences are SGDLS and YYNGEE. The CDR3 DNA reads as TGTGCCAGCAGCGTAGGTCGTAAATTAGGAGTCACTGAAGCTTTCTTT. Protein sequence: CASSVGRKLGVTEAFF.

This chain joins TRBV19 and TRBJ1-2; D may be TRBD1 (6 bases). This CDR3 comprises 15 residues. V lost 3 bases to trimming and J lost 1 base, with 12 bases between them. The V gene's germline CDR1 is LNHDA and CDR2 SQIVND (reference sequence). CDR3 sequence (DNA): TGTGCCAGTAGTATGAGGACAGCCCATAACTATGGCTACACCTTC. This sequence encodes CASSMRTAHNYGYTF.

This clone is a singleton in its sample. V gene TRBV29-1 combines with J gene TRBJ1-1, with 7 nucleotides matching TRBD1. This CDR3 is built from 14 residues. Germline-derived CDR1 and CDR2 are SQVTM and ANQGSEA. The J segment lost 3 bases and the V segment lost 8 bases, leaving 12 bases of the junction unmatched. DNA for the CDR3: TGCAGCAGATCCGGACAGGCGCAAGACACTGAAGCTTTCTTT. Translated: CSRSGQAQDTEAFF.

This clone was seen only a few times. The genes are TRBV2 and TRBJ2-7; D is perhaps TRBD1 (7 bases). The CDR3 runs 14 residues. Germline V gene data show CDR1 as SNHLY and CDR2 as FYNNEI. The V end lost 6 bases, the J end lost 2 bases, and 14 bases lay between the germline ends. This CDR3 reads CASSLSGGTYEQYF. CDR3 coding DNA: TGTGCCAGCAGCCTCTCAGGGGGGACCTACGAGCAGTACTTC. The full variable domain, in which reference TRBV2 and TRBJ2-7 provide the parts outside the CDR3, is EPEVTQTPSHQVTQMGQEVILRCVPISNHLYFYWYRQILGQKVEFLVSFYNNEISEKSEIFDDQFSVERPDGSNFTLKIRSTKLEDSAMYFCASSLSGGTYEQYFGPGTRLTVT.

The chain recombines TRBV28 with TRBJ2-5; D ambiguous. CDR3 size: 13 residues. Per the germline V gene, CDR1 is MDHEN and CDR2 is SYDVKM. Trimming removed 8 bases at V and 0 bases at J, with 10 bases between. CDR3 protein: CASGAQYQETQYF. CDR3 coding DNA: TGTGCCAGCGGAGCCCAATACCAAGAGACCCAGTACTTC.

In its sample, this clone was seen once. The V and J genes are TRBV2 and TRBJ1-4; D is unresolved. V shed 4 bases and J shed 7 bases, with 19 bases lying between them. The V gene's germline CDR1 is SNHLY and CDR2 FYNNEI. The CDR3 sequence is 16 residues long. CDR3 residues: CASSGSSTLVGEKLFF. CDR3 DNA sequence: TGTGCCAGCAGTGGGAGCTCGACCCTAGTTGGTGAAAAACTGTTTTTT.

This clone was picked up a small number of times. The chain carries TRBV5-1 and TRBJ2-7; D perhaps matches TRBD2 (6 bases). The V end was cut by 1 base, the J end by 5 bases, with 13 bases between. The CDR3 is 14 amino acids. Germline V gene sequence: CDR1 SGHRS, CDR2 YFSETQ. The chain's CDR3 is CASSLRQGGDEQYF. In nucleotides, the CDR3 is TGCGCCAGCAGCTTGAGGCAGGGAGGTGACGAGCAGTACTTC.

The CDR3 is CASSGSGGAADTQYF. The DNA for the CDR3 is TGTGCCAGCAGCGGTAGCGGGGGGGCTGCGGATACGCAGTATTTT. The chain combines TRBV9 with TRBJ2-3; 11 bases are a match to TRBD2. The germline gives CDR1 SGDLS, CDR2 YYNGEE. The CDR3 is 15 residues long. With V trimmed by 3 bases and J by 6 bases, 6 bases remained unmatched. The complete variable domain, with remaining parts taken from reference TRBV9 and TRBJ2-3, reads DSGVTQTPKHLITATGQRVTLRCSPRSGDLSVYWYQQSLDQGLQFLIQYYNGEERAKGNILERFSAQQFPDLHSELNLSSLELGDSALYFCASSGSGGAADTQYFGPGTRLTVL.

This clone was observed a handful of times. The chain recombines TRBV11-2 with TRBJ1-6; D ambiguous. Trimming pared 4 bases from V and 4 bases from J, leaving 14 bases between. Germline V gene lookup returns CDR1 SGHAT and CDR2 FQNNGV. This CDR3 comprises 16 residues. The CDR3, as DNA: TGTGCCAGCAGCTCCATCCAGCGGGGATATAATTCACCCCTCCACTTT. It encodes CASSSIQRGYNSPLHF. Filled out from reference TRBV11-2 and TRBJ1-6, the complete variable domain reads EAGVAQSPRYKIIEKRQSVAFWCNPISGHATLYWYQQILGQGPKLLIQFQNNGVVDDSQLPKDRFSAERLKGVDSTLKIQPAKLEDSAVYLCASSSIQRGYNSPLHFGNGTRLTVT.